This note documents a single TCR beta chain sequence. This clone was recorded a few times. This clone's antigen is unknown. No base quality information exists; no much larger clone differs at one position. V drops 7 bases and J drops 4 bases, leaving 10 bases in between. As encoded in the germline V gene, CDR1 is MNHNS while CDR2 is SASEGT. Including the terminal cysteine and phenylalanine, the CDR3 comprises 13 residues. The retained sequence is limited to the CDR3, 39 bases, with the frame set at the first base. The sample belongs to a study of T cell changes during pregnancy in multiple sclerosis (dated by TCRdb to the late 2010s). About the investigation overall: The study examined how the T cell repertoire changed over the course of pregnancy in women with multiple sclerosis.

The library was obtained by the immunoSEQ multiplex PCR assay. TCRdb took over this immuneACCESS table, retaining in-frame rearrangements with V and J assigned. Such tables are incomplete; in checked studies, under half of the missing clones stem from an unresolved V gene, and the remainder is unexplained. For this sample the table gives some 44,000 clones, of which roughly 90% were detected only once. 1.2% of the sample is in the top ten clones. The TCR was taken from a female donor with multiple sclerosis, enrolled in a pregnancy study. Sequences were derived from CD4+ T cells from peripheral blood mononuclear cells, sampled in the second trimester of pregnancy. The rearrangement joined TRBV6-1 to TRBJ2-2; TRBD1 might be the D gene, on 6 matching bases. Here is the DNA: TGTGCCAGCACCAGAGGGGGCACCGGGGAGCTGTTTTTT. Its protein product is CASTRGGTGELFF.